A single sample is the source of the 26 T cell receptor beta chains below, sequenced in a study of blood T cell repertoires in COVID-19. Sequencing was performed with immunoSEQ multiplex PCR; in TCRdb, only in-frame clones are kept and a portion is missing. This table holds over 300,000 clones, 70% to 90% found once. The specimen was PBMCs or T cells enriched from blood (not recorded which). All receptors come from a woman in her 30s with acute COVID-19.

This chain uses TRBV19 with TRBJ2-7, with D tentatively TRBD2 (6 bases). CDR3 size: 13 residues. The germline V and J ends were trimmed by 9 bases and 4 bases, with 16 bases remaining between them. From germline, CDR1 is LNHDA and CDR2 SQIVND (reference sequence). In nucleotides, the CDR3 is TGTGCCAGCCGGGACTCGTTATCGTACGAGCAGTACTTC. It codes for CASRDSLSYEQYF.

The CDR3 loop is CASSLPHRGMSNQPQHF. The CDR3 region has the DNA TGTGCCAGCAGCTTGCCCCATCGGGGGATGAGCAATCAGCCCCAGCATTTT. This chain uses TRBV7-8 with TRBJ1-5, with D maybe TRBD1 (5 bases). Per the germline V gene, CDR1 is SGHVS and CDR2 is FQNEAQ. This CDR3 contains 17 residues. V dropped 3 bases and J dropped 1 base, with 16 bases sitting between them. Complete variable domain (other parts from reference TRBV7-8 and TRBJ1-5): GAGVSQSPRYKVAKRGQDVALRCDPISGHVSLFWYQQALGQGPEFLTYFQNEAQLDKSGLPSDRFFAERPEGSVSTLKIQRTQQEDSAVYLCASSLPHRGMSNQPQHFGDGTRLSIL.

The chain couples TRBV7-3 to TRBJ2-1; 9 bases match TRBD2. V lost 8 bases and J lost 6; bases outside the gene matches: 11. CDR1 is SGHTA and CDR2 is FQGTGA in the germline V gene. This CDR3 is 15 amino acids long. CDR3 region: CASAPPGLAINEQFF. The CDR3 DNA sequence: TGTGCCAGCGCGCCTCCGGGACTAGCAATCAATGAGCAGTTCTTC.

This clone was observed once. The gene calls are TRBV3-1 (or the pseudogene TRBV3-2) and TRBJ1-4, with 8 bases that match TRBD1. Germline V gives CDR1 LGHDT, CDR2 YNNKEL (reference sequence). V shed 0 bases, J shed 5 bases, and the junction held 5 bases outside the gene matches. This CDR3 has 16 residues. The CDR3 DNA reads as TGTGCCAGCAGCCAAGATAGGTACAGGGGGAATGAAAAACTGTTTTTT. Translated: CASSQDRYRGNEKLFF.

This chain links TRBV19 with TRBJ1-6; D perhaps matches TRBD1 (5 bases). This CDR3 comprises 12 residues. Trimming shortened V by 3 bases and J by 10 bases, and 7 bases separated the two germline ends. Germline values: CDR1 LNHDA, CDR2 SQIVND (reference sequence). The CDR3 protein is CASSINRSPLHF. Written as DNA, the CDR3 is TGTGCCAGTAGTATCAACAGGTCACCCCTCCACTTT.

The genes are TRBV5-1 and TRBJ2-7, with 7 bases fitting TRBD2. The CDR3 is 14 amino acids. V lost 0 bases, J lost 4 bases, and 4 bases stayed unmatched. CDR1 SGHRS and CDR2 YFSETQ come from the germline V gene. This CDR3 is CASSLGSGGYEQYF. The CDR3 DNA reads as TGCGCCAGCAGCTTGGGGTCGGGGGGTTACGAGCAGTACTTC.

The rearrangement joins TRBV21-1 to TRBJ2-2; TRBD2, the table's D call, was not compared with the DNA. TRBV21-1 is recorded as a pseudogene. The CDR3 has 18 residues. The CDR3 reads CASSKDGTSGVNTGELFF. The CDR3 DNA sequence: TGTGCCAGCAGCAAAGATGGGACTAGCGGGGTAAACACCGGGGAGCTGTTTTTT.

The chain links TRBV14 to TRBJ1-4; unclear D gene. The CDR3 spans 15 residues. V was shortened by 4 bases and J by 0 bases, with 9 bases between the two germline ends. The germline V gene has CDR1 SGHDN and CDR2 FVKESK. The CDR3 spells CASSLRTPTNEKLFF. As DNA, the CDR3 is TGTGCCAGCAGCCTACGGACTCCAACTAATGAAAAACTGTTTTTT. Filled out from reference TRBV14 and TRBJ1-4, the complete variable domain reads EAGVTQFPSHSVIEKGQTVTLRCDPISGHDNLYWYRRVMGKEIKFLLHFVKESKQDESGMPNNRFLAERTGGTYSTLKVQPAELEDSGVYFCASSLRTPTNEKLFFGSGTQLSVL.

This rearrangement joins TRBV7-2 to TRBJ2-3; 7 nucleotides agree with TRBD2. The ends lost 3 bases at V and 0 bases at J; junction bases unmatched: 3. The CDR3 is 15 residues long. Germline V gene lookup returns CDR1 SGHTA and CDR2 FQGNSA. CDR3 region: CASSFSGRSTDTQYF. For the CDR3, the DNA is TGTGCCAGCAGCTTTAGCGGGCGAAGCACAGATACGCAGTATTTT.

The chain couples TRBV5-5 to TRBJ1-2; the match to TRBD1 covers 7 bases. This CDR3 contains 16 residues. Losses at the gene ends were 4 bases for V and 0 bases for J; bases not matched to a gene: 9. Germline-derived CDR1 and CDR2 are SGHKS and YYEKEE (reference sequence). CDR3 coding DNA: TGTGCCAGCAGCACGGAAACAGGGGAAGCTAACTATGGCTACACCTTC. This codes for CASSTETGEANYGYTF. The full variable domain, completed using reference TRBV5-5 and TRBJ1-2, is DAGVTQSPTHLIKTRGQQVTLRCSPISGHKSVSWYQQVLGQGPQFIFQYYEKEERGRGNFPDRFSARQFPNYSSELNVNALLLGDSALYLCASSTETGEANYGYTFGSGTRLTVV.

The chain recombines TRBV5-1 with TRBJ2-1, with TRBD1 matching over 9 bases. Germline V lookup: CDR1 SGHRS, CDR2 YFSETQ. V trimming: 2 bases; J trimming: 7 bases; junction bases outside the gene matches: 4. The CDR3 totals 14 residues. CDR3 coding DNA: TGCGCCAGCAGCTTTGGGGGGACAGGGAATGAGCAGTTCTTC. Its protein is CASSFGGTGNEQFF.

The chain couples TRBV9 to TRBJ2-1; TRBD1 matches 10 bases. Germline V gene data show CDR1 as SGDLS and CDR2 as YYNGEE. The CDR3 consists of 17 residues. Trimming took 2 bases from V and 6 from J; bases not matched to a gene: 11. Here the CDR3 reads CASSVPGQGLGRNEQFF. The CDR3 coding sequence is TGTGCCAGCAGCGTTCCGGGACAGGGGCTCGGGCGCAATGAGCAGTTCTTC.

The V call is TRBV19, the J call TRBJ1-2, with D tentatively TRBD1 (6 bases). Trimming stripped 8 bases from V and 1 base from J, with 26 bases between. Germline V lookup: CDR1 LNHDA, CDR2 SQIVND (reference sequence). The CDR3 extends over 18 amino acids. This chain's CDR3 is CASGITRPTGWDNYGYTF. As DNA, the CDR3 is TGTGCCAGTGGAATCACTCGCCCGACAGGTTGGGATAACTATGGCTACACCTTC.

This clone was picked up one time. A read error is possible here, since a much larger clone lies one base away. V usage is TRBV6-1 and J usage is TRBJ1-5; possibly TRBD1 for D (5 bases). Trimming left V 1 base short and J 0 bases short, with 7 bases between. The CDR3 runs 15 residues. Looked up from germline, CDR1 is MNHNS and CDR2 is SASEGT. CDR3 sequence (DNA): TGTGCCAGCAGTGAAGGGACACTTAGCAATCAGCCCCAGCATTTT. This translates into CASSEGTLSNQPQHF.

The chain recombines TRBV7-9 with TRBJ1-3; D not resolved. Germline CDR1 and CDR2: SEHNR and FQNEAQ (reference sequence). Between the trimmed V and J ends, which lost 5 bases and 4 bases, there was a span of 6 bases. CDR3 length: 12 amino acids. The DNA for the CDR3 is TGTGCCAGCAGCCAACAGGGAAACACCATATATTTT. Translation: CASSQQGNTIYF.

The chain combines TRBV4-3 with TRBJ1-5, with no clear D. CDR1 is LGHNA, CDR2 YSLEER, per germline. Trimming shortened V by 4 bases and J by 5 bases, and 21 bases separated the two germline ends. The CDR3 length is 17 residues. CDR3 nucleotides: TGCGCCAGCAGCCTCACCTACGCCCACCCGGGTGATCAGCCCCAGCATTTT. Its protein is CASSLTYAHPGDQPQHF.

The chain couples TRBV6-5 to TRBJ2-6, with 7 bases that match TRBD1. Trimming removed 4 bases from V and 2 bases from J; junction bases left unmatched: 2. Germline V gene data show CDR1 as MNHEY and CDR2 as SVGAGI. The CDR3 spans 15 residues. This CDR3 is CASSSQGAGANVLTF. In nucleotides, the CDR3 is TGTGCCAGCAGTTCCCAGGGGGCTGGGGCCAACGTCCTGACTTTC.

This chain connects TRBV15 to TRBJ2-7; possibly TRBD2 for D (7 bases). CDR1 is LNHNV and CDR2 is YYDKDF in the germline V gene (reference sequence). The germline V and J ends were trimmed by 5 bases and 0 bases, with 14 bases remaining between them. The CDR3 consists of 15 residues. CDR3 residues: CATSGGGFSSYEQYF. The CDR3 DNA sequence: TGTGCCACCAGCGGGGGGGGCTTTAGCTCCTACGAGCAGTACTTC.

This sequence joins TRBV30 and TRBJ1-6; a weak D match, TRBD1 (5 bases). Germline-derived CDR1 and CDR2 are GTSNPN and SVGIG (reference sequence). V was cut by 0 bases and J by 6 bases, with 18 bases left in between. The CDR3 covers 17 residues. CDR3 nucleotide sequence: TGTGCCTGGAGTGTACCGGCAGGGTTTTTGATTAATTCACCCCTCCACTTT. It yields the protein CAWSVPAGFLINSPLHF. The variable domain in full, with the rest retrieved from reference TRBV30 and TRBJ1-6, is SQTIHQWPATLVQPVGSPLSLECTVEGTSNPNLYWYRQAAGRGLQLLFYSVGIGQISSEVPQNLSASRPQDRQFILSSKKLLLSDSGFYLCAWSVPAGFLINSPLHFGNGTRLTVT.

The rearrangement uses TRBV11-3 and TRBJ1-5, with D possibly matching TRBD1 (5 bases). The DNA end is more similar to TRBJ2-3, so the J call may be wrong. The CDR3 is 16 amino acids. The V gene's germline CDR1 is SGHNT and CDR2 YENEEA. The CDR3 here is CASSLAKGKGNQPQYF. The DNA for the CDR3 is TGTGCCAGCAGCTTAGCTAAGGGGAAGGGGAATCAGCCCCAGTATTTT.

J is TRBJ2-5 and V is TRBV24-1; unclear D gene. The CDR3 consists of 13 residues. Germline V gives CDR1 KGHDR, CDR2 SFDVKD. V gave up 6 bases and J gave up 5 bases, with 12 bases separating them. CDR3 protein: CATSPASSETQYF. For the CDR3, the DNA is TGTGCCACCAGTCCGGCTAGTTCGGAGACCCAGTACTTC.

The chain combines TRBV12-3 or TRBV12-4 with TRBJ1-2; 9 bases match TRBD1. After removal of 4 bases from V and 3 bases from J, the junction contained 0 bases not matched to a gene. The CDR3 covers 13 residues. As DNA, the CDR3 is TGTGCCAGCAGTTGGACAGGGGACTATGGCTACACCTTC. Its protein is CASSWTGDYGYTF.

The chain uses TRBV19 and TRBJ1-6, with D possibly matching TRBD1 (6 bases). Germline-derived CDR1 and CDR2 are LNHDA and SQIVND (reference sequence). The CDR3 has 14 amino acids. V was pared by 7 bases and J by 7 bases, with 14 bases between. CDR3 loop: CASTVGQPNSPLHF. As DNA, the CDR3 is TGTGCCAGTACCGTTGGACAGCCGAATTCACCCCTCCACTTT.

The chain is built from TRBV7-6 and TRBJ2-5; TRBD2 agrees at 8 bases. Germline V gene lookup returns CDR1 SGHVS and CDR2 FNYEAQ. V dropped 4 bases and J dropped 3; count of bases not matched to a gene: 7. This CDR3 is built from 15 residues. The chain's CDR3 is CASSYLAGKKETQYF. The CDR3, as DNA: TGTGCCAGCAGCTACTTAGCGGGGAAGAAAGAGACCCAGTACTTC.

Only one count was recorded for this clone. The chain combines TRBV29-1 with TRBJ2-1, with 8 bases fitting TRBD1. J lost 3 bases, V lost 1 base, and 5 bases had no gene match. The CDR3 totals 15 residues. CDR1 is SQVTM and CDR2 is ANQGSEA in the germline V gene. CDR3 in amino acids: CSVEVEDRVYNEQFF. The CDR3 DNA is TGCAGCGTTGAAGTGGAGGACAGGGTCTACAATGAGCAGTTCTTC.

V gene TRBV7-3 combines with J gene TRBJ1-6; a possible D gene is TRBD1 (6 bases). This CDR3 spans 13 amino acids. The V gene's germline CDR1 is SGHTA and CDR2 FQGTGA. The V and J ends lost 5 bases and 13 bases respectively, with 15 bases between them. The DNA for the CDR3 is TGTGCCAGCAGCCCGGAGCCCAGGGGCCCCCTCCACTTT. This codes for CASSPEPRGPLHF.